The rows below give T cell receptor beta chains drawn from one sample of a study of blood T cell repertoires in COVID-19. The protocol was immunoSEQ multiplex PCR, while the TCRdb copy is restricted to in-frame clones and leaves out a portion. The table shows 150,000 to 200,000 clones, with about 80% occurring only once. The sample comprised peripheral blood. These TCRs come from a woman aged 45 to 65 with active or convalescent COVID-19. CDR3s include the opening cysteine and the closing phenylalanine or tryptophan. Each record gives: clone size, J gene, D gene, V gene, CDR3 DNA, CDR3 protein. D genes are given only for firm matches. A row's size may be missing; if present it is once, few, many or a size class.

few	TRBJ2-3	TRBD2	TRBV19	TGTGCCAGTAGTATGAGAGCGGGGGGCTCTAGCACAGATACGCAGTATTTT	CASSMRAGGSSTDTQYF
-	TRBJ1-2	-	TRBV7-9	TGTGCCAGCAGCTTAGAAATGGACAGCCCTGATGGCTACACCTTC	CASSLEMDSPDGYTF
-	TRBJ2-3	-	TRBV5-6	TGTGCCAGCAGCTTAAGAGCGGCAACGTTGTCTACGCAGTATTTT	CASSLRAATLSTQYF
few	TRBJ1-2	-	TRBV5-1	TGCGCCAGCAGCTTGGAAGCAGGGATGGGCTACACCTTC	CASSLEAGMGYTF
few	TRBJ1-4	-	TRBV19	TGTGCCAGTAGTCCAAGGAGGGTTGAGGAAAAACTGTTTTTT	CASSPRRVEEKLFF
-	TRBJ2-7	-	TRBV2	TGTGCCAGCAGTTACAGGGACGAGCAGTACTTC	CASSYRDEQYF
-	TRBJ1-2	TRBD1	TRBV18	TGTGCCAGCTCACAACTTACCGGGACAGGGGGCGAAAACTATGGCTACACCTTC	CASSQLTGTGGENYGYTF
-	TRBJ2-6	-	TRBV6-4	TGTGCCAGCAGCCCACGAGGGGGGGGCGGGGCCAACGTCCTGACTTTC	CASSPRGGGGANVLTF
once	TRBJ2-3	TRBD2	TRBV7-2	TGTGCCAGCAGCACCGGACTAGCGGGAGTTGCAGATACGCAGTATTTT	CASSTGLAGVADTQYF
once	TRBJ1-1	-	TRBV19	TGTGCCAGTAGTACTCCAAACAGGGATCCTAACACTGAAGCTTTCTTT	CASSTPNRDPNTEAFF
-	TRBJ1-1	-	TRBV27	TGTGCCAGCAGTTTATCCGTCCTGAACACTGAAGCTTTCTTT	CASSLSVLNTEAFF
-	TRBJ1-6	-	TRBV29-1	TGCAGCGTTGGTGAGACAGGCAATTCACCCCTCCACTTT	CSVGETGNSPLHF